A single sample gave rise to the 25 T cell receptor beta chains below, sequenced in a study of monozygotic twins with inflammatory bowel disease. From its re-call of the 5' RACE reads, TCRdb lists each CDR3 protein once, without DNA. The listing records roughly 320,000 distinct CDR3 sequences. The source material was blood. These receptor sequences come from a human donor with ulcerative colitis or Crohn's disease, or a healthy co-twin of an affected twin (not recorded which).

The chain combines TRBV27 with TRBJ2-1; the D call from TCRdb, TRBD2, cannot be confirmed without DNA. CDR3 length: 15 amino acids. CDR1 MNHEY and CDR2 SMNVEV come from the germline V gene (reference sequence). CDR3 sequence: CASSVLAGEYNEQFF.

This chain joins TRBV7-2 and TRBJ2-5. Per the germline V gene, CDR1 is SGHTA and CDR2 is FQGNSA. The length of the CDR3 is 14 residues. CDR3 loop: CASSLGLKQETQYF.

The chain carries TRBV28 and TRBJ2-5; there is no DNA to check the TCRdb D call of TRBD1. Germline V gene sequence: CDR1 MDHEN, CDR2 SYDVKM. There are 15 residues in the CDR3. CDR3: CASRLQGKFQETQYF.

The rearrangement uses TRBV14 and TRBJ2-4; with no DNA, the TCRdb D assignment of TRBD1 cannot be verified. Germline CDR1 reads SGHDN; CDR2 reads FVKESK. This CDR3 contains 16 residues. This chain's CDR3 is CASSPGQELAKNIQYF.

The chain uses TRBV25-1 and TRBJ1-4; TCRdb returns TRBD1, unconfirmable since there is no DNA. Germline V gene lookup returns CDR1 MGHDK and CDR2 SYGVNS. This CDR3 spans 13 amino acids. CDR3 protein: CASRTGAGEKLFF.

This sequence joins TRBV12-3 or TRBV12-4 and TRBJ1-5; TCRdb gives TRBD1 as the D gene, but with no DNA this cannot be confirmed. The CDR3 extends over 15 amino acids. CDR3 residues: CASSHQTGGHQPQHF.

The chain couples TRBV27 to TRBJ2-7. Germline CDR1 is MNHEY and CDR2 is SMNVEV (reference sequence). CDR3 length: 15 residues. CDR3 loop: CASSSYERPRYEQYF.

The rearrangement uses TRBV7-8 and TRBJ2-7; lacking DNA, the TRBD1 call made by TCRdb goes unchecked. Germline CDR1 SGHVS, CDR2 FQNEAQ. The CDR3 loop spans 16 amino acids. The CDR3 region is CASSLGRGTYSYEQYF.

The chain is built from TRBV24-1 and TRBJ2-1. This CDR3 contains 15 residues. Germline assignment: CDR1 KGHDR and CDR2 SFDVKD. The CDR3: CATSRGASSYNEQFF.

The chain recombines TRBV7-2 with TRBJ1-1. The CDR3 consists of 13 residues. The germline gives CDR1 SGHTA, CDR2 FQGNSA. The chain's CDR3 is CASSLAGLGWAFF.

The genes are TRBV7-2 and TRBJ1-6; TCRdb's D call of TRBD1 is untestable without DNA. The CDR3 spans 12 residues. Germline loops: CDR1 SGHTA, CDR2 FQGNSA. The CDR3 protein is CASRRRDIPLHF.

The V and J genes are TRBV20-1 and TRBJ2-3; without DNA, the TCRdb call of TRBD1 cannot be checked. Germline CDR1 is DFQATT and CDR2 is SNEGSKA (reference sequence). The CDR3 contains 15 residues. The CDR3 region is CSANTPSGGEDTQYF.

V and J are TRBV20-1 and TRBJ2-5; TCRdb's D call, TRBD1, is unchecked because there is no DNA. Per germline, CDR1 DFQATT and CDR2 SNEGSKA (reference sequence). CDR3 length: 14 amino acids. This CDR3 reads CSLSVGGRQETQYF.

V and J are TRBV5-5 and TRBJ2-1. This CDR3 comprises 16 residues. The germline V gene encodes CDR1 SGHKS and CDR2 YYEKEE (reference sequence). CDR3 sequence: CASSLAELTKYNEQFF.

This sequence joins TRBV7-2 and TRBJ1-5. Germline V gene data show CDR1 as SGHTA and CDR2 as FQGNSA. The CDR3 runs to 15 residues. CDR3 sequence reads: CASSLVSDSNQPQHF.

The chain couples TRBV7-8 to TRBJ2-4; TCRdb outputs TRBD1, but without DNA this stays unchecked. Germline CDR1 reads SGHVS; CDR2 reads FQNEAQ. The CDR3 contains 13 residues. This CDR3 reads CASSLVGADIQYF.

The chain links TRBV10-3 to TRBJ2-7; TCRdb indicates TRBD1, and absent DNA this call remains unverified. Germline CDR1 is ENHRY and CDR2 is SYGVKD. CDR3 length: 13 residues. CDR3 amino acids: CAIRGGRGYEQYF.

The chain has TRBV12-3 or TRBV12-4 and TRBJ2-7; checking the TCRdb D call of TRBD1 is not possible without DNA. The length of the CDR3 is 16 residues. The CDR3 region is CASSPNPLRGTYEQYF.

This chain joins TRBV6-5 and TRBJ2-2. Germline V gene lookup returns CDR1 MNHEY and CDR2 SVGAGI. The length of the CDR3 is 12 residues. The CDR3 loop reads CASRSTVGELFF.

The CDR3 sequence: CSARDPAGDYPPQHF. The chain combines TRBV20-1 with TRBJ1-5; the TCRdb call, TRBD1, lacks DNA for checking. CDR3 length equals 15 residues. Germline lookup yields CDR1 DFQATT and CDR2 SNEGSKA (reference sequence).

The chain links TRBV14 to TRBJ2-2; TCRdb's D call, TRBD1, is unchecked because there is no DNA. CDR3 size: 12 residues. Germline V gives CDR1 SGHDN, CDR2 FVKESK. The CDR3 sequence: CASRNPPGELFF.

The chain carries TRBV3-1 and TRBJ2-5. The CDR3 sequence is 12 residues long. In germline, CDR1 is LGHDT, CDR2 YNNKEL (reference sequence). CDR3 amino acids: CASSQARMGQYF.

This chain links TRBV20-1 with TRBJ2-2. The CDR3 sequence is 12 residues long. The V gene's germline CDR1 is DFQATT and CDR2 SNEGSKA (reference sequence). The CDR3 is CSATRNTGELFF.

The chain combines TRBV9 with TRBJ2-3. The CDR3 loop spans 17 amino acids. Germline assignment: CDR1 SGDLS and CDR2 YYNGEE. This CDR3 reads CASSVEPNIRSTDTQYF.

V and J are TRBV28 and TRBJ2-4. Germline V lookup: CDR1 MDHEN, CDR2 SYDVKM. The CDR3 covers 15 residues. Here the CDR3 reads CASKTQGSDKNIQYF.